This T cell receptor beta chain came from a study of blood T cell repertoires in COVID-19. Study at large: Both acute and convalescent COVID-19 samples were obtained from the United States, Italy and Spain. T cells, B-cell-depleted T cells, or PBMCs supplied cDNA or gDNA.

Source study methods: The assay estimated nucleated cells by amplifying reference gene primers. Profiled with immunoSEQ multiplex PCR; TCRdb holds only in-frame clones, not every one. V, J and clone size are those of that table, while D and trimming were read from the DNA. Of hundreds of thousands of clones in the sample, approximately 90% were seen once. The CDR3 is 16 amino acids. V gave up 2 bases and J gave up 2 bases, with 15 bases separating them. CDR1 SNHLY and CDR2 FYNNEI come from the germline V gene. This TCR derives from a man aged 60-69 years who had recovered from COVID-19. The chain carries TRBV2 and TRBJ1-1; D is uncertain. Material for sequencing was peripheral blood. CDR3 protein: CASSERGRGLNTEAFF. For the CDR3, the DNA is TGTGCCAGCAGTGAACGTGGTCGGGGTTTAAACACTGAAGCTTTCTTT.